Listed below are T cell receptor beta chains from one sample, sequenced in a study of shared clonotypes between healthy human individuals. Assay: immunoSEQ multiplex PCR; the TCRdb copy retains only in-frame clones and omits some. This sample has hundreds of thousands of clones, with roughly 98% found just once. Source material: naive CD8+ T cells sorted from blood. The receptors were sampled from a man aged 25 to 40 in good health. The CDR3 runs from the conserved cysteine through the conserved F or W. Fields, in order: V gene, J gene, CDR3 length, clone size, D gene, CDR3 protein, CDR3 DNA. The D gene is left open where the match is weak. Clone sizes are given selectively: once, few, many, or a class where the clone is expanded.

TRBV4-1	TRBJ2-2	17	once	TRBD2	CASSQAGVAGGTGELFF	TGCGCCAGCAGCCAAGCAGGGGTAGCGGGAGGGACCGGGGAGCTGTTTTTT
TRBV11-3	TRBJ2-2	17	.	TRBD2	CASSSSSSAGEIGELFF	TGTGCCAGCAGCTCCAGCTCCTCAGCGGGAGAGATCGGGGAGCTGTTTTTT
TRBV7-9	TRBJ1-1	12	once	.	CASRPGGNEAFF	TGTGCCAGCAGACCCGGGGGGAACGAAGCTTTCTTT
TRBV7-8	TRBJ2-3	16	.	.	CASSLETAASTDTQYF	TGTGCCAGCAGCTTAGAGACAGCCGCTAGCACAGATACGCAGTATTTT
TRBV7-9	TRBJ2-5	11	.	.	CASAYSETQYF	TGTGCCAGCGCCTATTCGGAGACCCAGTACTTC
TRBV27	TRBJ2-7	14	.	TRBD2	CASSHSGRAGEQYF	TGTGCCAGCAGTCATAGCGGGAGGGCTGGCGAGCAGTACTTC
TRBV11-2	TRBJ1-2	14	.	.	CASSLGGQNYGYTF	TGTGCCAGCAGCCTAGGGGGGCAGAACTATGGCTACACCTTC
TRBV6-1	TRBJ2-5	15	once	TRBD2	CASRLKRDSRETQYF	TGTGCCAGCAGACTCAAGCGGGATAGTCGAGAGACCCAGTACTTC
TRBV4-3	TRBJ2-3	18	.	TRBD1	CASSQEPPGQSFADTQYF	TGCGCCAGCAGCCAAGAACCCCCGGGACAGAGTTTCGCAGATACGCAGTATTTT
TRBV11-2	TRBJ2-5	13	.	.	CASSAQSWETQYF	TGTGCCAGCAGCGCACAATCGTGGGAGACCCAGTACTTC
TRBV2	TRBJ2-1	13	.	.	CASSDTSFSEQFF	TGTGCCAGCAGTGACACTAGCTTCAGTGAGCAGTTCTTC
TRBV4-3	TRBJ2-1	20	.	TRBD2	CASSQQLGTSGRAWGNEQFF	TGCGCCAGCAGCCAACAACTCGGGACTAGCGGGAGGGCCTGGGGCAATGAGCAGTTCTTC
TRBV30	TRBJ2-3	14	.	.	CAWSVLGRADTQYF	TGTGCCTGGAGTGTACTCGGGAGAGCAGATACGCAGTATTTT
TRBV29-1	TRBJ2-1	18	.	TRBD2	CSVQGLAGATSSYNEQFF	TGCAGCGTCCAAGGACTAGCGGGAGCCACCAGCTCCTACAATGAGCAGTTCTTC
TRBV19	TRBJ2-5	13	.	TRBD1	CATRQGAHETQYF	TGTGCCACACGACAGGGGGCCCATGAGACCCAGTACTTC
TRBV27	TRBJ2-7	14	.	TRBD1	CASSLRQGGYEQYF	TGTGCCAGCAGTTTAAGACAGGGGGGATACGAGCAGTACTTC
TRBV6-5	TRBJ2-3	15	once	.	CASTKTRTVWDTQYF	TGTGCCAGCACCAAGACCCGGACAGTATGGGATACGCAGTATTTT
TRBV7-8	TRBJ2-1	15	.	.	CASSSRRGTDNEQFF	TGTGCCAGCAGCTCCCGCCGCGGAACTGACAATGAGCAGTTCTTC
TRBV30	TRBJ2-3	12	.	.	CAWNRGTDTQYF	TGTGCCTGGAACAGGGGCACAGATACGCAGTATTTT
TRBV28	TRBJ1-5	13	.	.	CASSWGTGQPQHF	TGTGCCAGCAGTTGGGGCACGGGACAGCCCCAGCATTTT
TRBV6-6	TRBJ2-3	15	.	.	CASRPAQGNSDTQYF	TGTGCCAGCAGACCAGCTCAGGGAAACTCAGATACGCAGTATTTT
TRBV29-1	TRBJ2-7	13	.	.	CSVADGLTYEQYF	TGCAGCGTTGCCGACGGGCTCACCTACGAGCAGTACTTC
TRBV13	TRBJ2-2	16	.	.	CASSLSLAINTGELFF	TGTGCCAGCAGCTTATCCCTAGCGATTAACACCGGGGAGCTGTTTTTT
TRBV5-5	TRBJ2-1	19	.	.	CASSLDKGRQGLEGNEQFF	TGTGCCAGCAGCTTGGATAAAGGCAGACAGGGACTAGAAGGCAATGAGCAGTTCTTC
TRBV5-4	TRBJ1-1	14	.	.	CASSSGAADTEAFF	TGTGCCAGCAGCTCGGGGGCAGCGGACACTGAAGCTTTCTTT
TRBV5-5	TRBJ1-1	14	.	.	CASSFTLGTTEAFF	TGTGCCAGCAGCTTCACGCTGGGGACCACTGAAGCTTTCTTT
TRBV28	TRBJ2-1	14	.	.	CASSLGNDYNEQFF	TGTGCCAGCAGTTTAGGTAATGACTACAATGAGCAGTTCTTC
TRBV28	TRBJ1-2	13	.	.	CASSPKGGYGYTF	TGTGCCAGCAGTCCGAAGGGTGGCTATGGCTACACCTTC
TRBV29-1	TRBJ2-1	16	.	TRBD2	CSGLGLAGGTYNEQFF	TGCAGCGGGCTGGGACTAGCGGGAGGTACCTACAATGAGCAGTTCTTC
TRBV28	TRBJ1-1	13	once	.	CASSFNLNTEAFF	TGTGCCAGCAGTTTTAATCTGAACACTGAAGCTTTCTTT
TRBV29-1	TRBJ2-3	11	.	.	CSVSADATQYF	TGCAGCGTTTCCGCCGATGCTACGCAGTATTTT
TRBV28	TRBJ2-7	10	.	.	CASSSHEQYF	TGTGCCAGCAGTTCCCACGAGCAGTACTTC
TRBV27	TRBJ2-7	15	once	.	CASSLRGSGSYEQYF	TGTGCCAGCAGTTTACGGGGGAGCGGCTCCTACGAGCAGTACTTC
TRBV11-2	TRBJ2-2	15	.	.	CASSTWTSNTGELFF	TGTGCCAGCAGCACGTGGACAAGTAACACCGGGGAGCTGTTTTTT
TRBV7-2	TRBJ2-7	12	once	.	CASSSRPREQYF	TGTGCCAGCAGCTCCCGACCCCGCGAGCAGTACTTC
TRBV19	TRBJ1-2	15	.	TRBD1	CASSKPPGQSNGYTF	TGTGCCAGTAGTAAACCTCCGGGACAGTCAAATGGCTACACCTTC
TRBV5-1	TRBJ1-4	9	.	.	CASSLRLFF	TGCGCCAGCAGCTTGAGACTGTTTTTT
TRBV7-6	TRBJ2-7	15	.	.	CASSLGLGGSYEQYF	TGTGCCAGCAGCTTAGGATTGGGGGGTTCCTACGAGCAGTACTTC
TRBV11-2	TRBJ2-7	14	.	.	CASSPSTMAYEQYF	TGTGCCAGCAGCCCTTCGACGATGGCCTACGAGCAGTACTTC
TRBV7-9	TRBJ1-2	15	.	.	CASPLGTDGNYGYTF	TGTGCCAGCCCCTTAGGGACGGACGGGAACTATGGCTACACCTTC
TRBV9	TRBJ2-5	18	.	TRBD2	CASSGSESLGLAEETQYF	TGTGCCAGCAGCGGCTCCGAGAGTCTGGGACTAGCGGAAGAGACCCAGTACTTC
TRBV4-3	TRBJ2-1	20	once	TRBD1	CASSQDLTGYVGSSYNEQFF	TGCGCCAGCAGCCAAGATCTGACAGGGTATGTGGGAAGCTCCTACAATGAGCAGTTCTTC
TRBV5-1	TRBJ2-7	18	.	TRBD1	CASSAGTGSLLSSYEQYF	TGCGCCAGCAGCGCCGGGACAGGGTCTCTCCTTAGCTCCTACGAGCAGTACTTC
TRBV27	TRBJ1-5	14	.	TRBD1	CASSAGTDNQPQHF	TGTGCCAGCAGTGCCGGGACAGACAATCAGCCCCAGCATTTT
TRBV28	TRBJ2-7	11	.	.	CASMRGYEQYF	TGTGCCAGCATGAGAGGTTACGAGCAGTACTTC
TRBV9	TRBJ1-2	15	.	TRBD1	CASSVTGGAAYGYTF	TGTGCCAGCAGCGTAACAGGGGGCGCCGCCTATGGCTACACCTTC
TRBV19	TRBJ1-5	14	.	.	CASSILQEVQPQHF	TGTGCCAGTAGTATCCTACAAGAGGTTCAGCCCCAGCATTTT
TRBV4-1	TRBJ2-1	13	.	TRBD2	CASSQEGGNEQFF	TGCGCCAGCAGCCAAGAGGGAGGGAATGAGCAGTTCTTC
TRBV28	TRBJ2-3	15	.	.	CASSAGALSKDTQYF	TGTGCCAGCTCTGCAGGCGCGCTGTCTAAAGATACGCAGTATTTT
TRBV10-2	TRBJ2-7	13	.	.	CASTGAKAYEQYF	TGCGCCAGCACAGGGGCCAAAGCCTACGAGCAGTACTTC
TRBV7-9	TRBJ1-1	14	once	.	CASSLPLGNTEAFF	TGTGCCAGCAGCTTACCCCTCGGGAACACTGAAGCTTTCTTT
TRBV4-1	TRBJ1-1	13	.	.	CASSQATNTEAFF	TGCGCCAGCAGCCAAGCGACAAACACTGAAGCTTTCTTT